Below, 8 T cell receptor beta chains from the same sample are listed, as sequenced in a study of blood T cell repertoires in COVID-19 (dated by TCRdb to 2019 to 2021). Library preparation employed the immunoSEQ multiplex PCR assay. TCRdb took over this immuneACCESS table, retaining in-frame rearrangements with V and J assigned. Such tables are incomplete; in checked studies, under half of the missing clones stem from an unresolved V gene, and the remainder is unexplained. The sample table records over 200,000 clones; around 89% of these occur just once. The top ten constitute under 10% of the sample. The specimen was PBMCs or T cells enriched from blood (not recorded which). These TCRs come from a man aged 40-55 years who had recovered from COVID-19.

This chain connects TRBV29-1 to TRBJ1-2, with a weak D call TRBD1 (6 bases). The germline gives CDR1 SQVTM, CDR2 ANQGSEA. The ends were cut back, 4 bases at V and 6 bases at J, with 18 bases in the middle. This CDR3 is 14 amino acids long. Here the CDR3 DNA reads TGCAGCGTTGGAAACAACAGGGTCGTCGATGGCTACACCTTC. Translating gives CSVGNNRVVDGYTF.

This rearrangement joins TRBV5-1 to TRBJ1-1, with a possible D match to TRBD1 (6 bases). Trimming shortened V by 0 bases and J by 3 bases, and 18 bases separated the two germline ends. The CDR3 totals 17 residues. The germline CDR1 and CDR2 sequences are SGHRS and YFSETQ. The CDR3 DNA reads TGCGCCAGCAGCTTGGTCGGGACACCCCTTCGGCACACTGAAGCTTTCTTT. As protein: CASSLVGTPLRHTEAFF.

The chain employs TRBV7-2 and TRBJ2-5; D is unresolved. The CDR3 consists of 15 residues. Germline V lookup: CDR1 SGHTA, CDR2 FQGNSA. Deletions cut 1 base from V and 0 bases from J, with 9 bases between. Here the CDR3 reads CASSLEDGYQETQYF. The DNA of the CDR3 is TGTGCCAGCAGCTTAGAAGACGGGTACCAAGAGACCCAGTACTTC.

This clone showed up just once. J is TRBJ2-5 and V is TRBV10-3; no reliable D call. The CDR3 is 14 amino acids. Germline V gives CDR1 ENHRY, CDR2 SYGVKD. Between the trimmed V and J ends, which lost 2 bases and 4 bases, there was a span of 11 bases. DNA of the CDR3: TGTGCCATCAGTGAGATCTACGGCGGAGAGACCCAGTACTTC. Its protein product is CAISEIYGGETQYF.

The gene calls are TRBV28 and TRBJ1-2; D is perhaps TRBD1 (5 bases). Trimming cost V 2 bases and J 2 bases, with 12 bases left between them. This CDR3 spans 15 amino acids. CDR1 is MDHEN and CDR2 is SYDVKM in the germline V gene. CDR3 region: CASSLRWGQNYGYTF. In DNA form, the CDR3 reads TGTGCCAGCAGTTTACGCTGGGGCCAAAACTATGGCTACACCTTC.

The sample holds one count of this clone. This rearrangement joins TRBV11-2 to TRBJ2-1; possible D gene TRBD2, 6 bases. V was clipped by 4 bases and J by 8 bases, with 18 bases between them. From germline, CDR1 is SGHAT and CDR2 FQNNGV. The CDR3 is 15 amino acids. CDR3 nucleotides: TGTGCCAGCAGCTCACCGGGACTTACTGGTTATGAGCAGTTCTTC. Translation gives CASSSPGLTGYEQFF. The variable domain in full, with the rest retrieved from reference TRBV11-2 and TRBJ2-1, is EAGVAQSPRYKIIEKRQSVAFWCNPISGHATLYWYQQILGQGPKLLIQFQNNGVVDDSQLPKDRFSAERLKGVDSTLKIQPAKLEDSAVYLCASSSPGLTGYEQFFGPGTRLTVL.

This clone was detected a few times. The V call is TRBV6-6, the J call TRBJ1-5; the match to TRBD1 covers 7 bases. Trimming at V came to 5 bases and at J to 2 bases, leaving 3 bases not matched to a gene. This CDR3 is 14 amino acids long. The germline V gene encodes CDR1 MNHNY and CDR2 SVGAGI (reference sequence). CDR3 coding DNA: TGTGCCAGCAGTCAGGGGGGGGGCAATCAGCCCCAGCATTTT. Amino acids: CASSQGGGNQPQHF.

This chain uses TRBV19 with TRBJ1-1; maybe TRBD1 (5 bases). The V gene's germline CDR1 is LNHDA and CDR2 SQIVND (reference sequence). CDR3 length: 16 residues. Trimming took off 3 bases at V and 0 bases at J, with 14 bases between the two ends. CDR3 in amino acids: CASSIAPNRMNTEAFF. The CDR3 DNA sequence: TGTGCCAGTAGTATTGCACCTAACAGGATGAACACTGAAGCTTTCTTT.